This is a list of T cell receptor beta chains from one sample in a study of T-cell reconstitution after alpha-beta-depleted transplantation in children. TCRdb redid the calling of the PCR reads with MiXCR, one entry per CDR3 protein. Of 700,000 to 850,000 distinct CDR3 sequences in the sample, roughly 16% are singletons; the top ten hold roughly 5%. The specimen comprised PBMCs, mostly from graft donor cells, sampled 360 days after TCRalphabeta/CD19-depleted stem cell transplant. These receptors were taken from a male patient between 5 and 17 years old who had a stem cell transplant for acute lymphoblastic leukemia, so the T cells may come from the graft donor. CDR3s include the opening cysteine and the closing phenylalanine or tryptophan. The D gene is left open where the match is weak. Part of the rows lack a size; the others show once, few, many or a class for expanded clones.

cdr3_aa,cdr3_nt,d_call,v_call,j_call,cdr3_length,clone_size
CATSRDILGGGLVDEQFF,TGTGCCACCAGCAGAGATATACTTGGGGGCGGGCTTGTGGATGAGCAGTTCTTC,NA,TRBV15,TRBJ2-1,18,NA
CATSTGGDEQFF,TGTGCCACCAGTACGGGAGGGGATGAGCAGTTCTTC,TRBD2,TRBV24-1,TRBJ2-1,12,many
CASSLEGGLQHF,TGCGCCAGCAGCTTGGAGGGGGGCTTGCAGCATTTT,NA,TRBV5-1,TRBJ1-5,12,NA
CAIKEVGTSGRAAYEQYF,TGTGCCATCAAGGAGGTCGGGACTAGCGGGAGAGCAGCCTACGAGCAGTACTTC,TRBD2,TRBV10-3,TRBJ2-7,18,few
CASSRRQGPNEKLFF,TGCGCCAGCAGCCGAAGACAGGGCCCTAATGAAAAACTGTTTTTT,TRBD1,TRBV4-1,TRBJ1-4,15,once
CASSQDLRRDFSGANVLTF,TGTGCCAGCAGCCAAGATCTTCGCAGGGACTTCTCTGGGGCCAACGTCCTGACTTTC,NA,TRBV3-1,TRBJ2-6,19,few
CASPGAKNTEAFF,TGCGCCAGCCCAGGGGCAAAGAACACTGAAGCTTTCTTT,NA,TRBV5-1,TRBJ1-1,13,few
CASSKTGTSGTGQFF,TGCGCCAGCAGCAAGACCGGGACTAGCGGGACTGGGCAGTTCTTC,TRBD2,TRBV5-1,TRBJ2-1,15,NA
CASSKGPLAHYEQYF,TGTGCCAGCAGCAAGGGACCGCTGGCTCACTACGAGCAGTACTTC,NA,TRBV21-1,TRBJ2-7,15,many
CAIALAGGTVETQYF,TGTGCCATCGCATTGGCAGGGGGTACGGTGGAGACCCAGTACTTC,TRBD1,TRBV10-3,TRBJ2-5,15,NA
CASSSVDRVLYGYTF,TGTGCCAGCAGTTCCGTGGACAGGGTCCTCTATGGCTACACCTTC,TRBD1,TRBV12-3/TRBV12-4,TRBJ1-2,15,few
CASSPRSSTDTQYF,TGTGCCAGCTCTCCTAGGAGTAGCACAGATACGCAGTATTTT,NA,TRBV27,TRBJ2-3,14,NA